This TCR beta chain was sequenced during a study of shared clonotypes between healthy human individuals. Clones were sequenced by immunoSEQ multiplex PCR, and TCRdb holds only the in-frame ones, with some missing. This table holds over a million clones, around 78% found once. Losses at the gene ends were 4 bases for V and 0 bases for J; bases not matched to a gene: 5. Germline lookup yields CDR1 MNHNS and CDR2 SASEGT. CDR3 length: 17 amino acids. A single count supports this clone. Its antigen is not known. Points from the study as a whole: Tissue TCR repertoires likely differ from these blood-only repertoires.

From CD4+ cells came CD45RA+ naive and CD45RA-negative memory subsets. The chain has TRBV6-1 and TRBJ1-4, with 10 bases lining up with TRBD1. The TCR originated in a man aged 18 to 35 in good health. Some clones in this sample may be carry-over from other donors' samples. Sequenced sample: memory CD4+ T cells from PBMCs. The sample's subset: CD45RA-negative fraction. CDR3 sequence reads: CASSGQGAGTTNEKLFF. CDR3 in DNA: TGTGCCAGCAGTGGACAGGGGGCCGGGACAACTAATGAAAAACTGTTTTTT.